The rows below give T cell receptor beta chains drawn from one sample of a study of blood T cell repertoires in COVID-19. Profiled with immunoSEQ multiplex PCR; TCRdb holds only in-frame clones, not every one. In the table there are some 190,000 clones, around 90% of which are singletons. Specimen: peripheral blood. The receptor source for this set is a man between 18 and 35 years old with active or convalescent COVID-19. Both conserved end residues are part of each CDR3. A D gene is named only where the DNA matches it firmly. Rows may omit the clone size; those that give it use once, few, many or a size class.

D	V	J	size	DNA	CDR3
TRBD1	TRBV2	TRBJ1-2	-	TGTGCCAGCAGTGAAGGGGACAGGGAACGTTTTCTCTATGGCTACACCTTC	CASSEGDRERFLYGYTF
-	TRBV5-1	TRBJ1-2	few	TGCGCCAGCAGGCCAACAAACTTACAGGGTTCTGGCTACACCTTC	CASRPTNLQGSGYTF
TRBD1	TRBV19	TRBJ1-2	-	TGTGCCAGTAGTTTCCGGGACAGCTATGGCTACACCTTC	CASSFRDSYGYTF
-	TRBV3-1/TRBV3-2	TRBJ2-1	-	TGTGCCAGCAGCCAAGGGAATAGCCCTACCTACAATGAGCAGTTCTTC	CASSQGNSPTYNEQFF
TRBD1	TRBV7-2	TRBJ2-2	-	TGTGCCAGCAGCTCAATGAATCGAGGACAGGGGGCGAACACCGGGGAGCTGTTTTTT	CASSSMNRGQGANTGELFF
-	TRBV28	TRBJ2-7	once	TGTGCCAGCAGATTAGCTGGCGTAGCGGTCTCCTACGAGCAGTACTTC	CASRLAGVAVSYEQYF
-	TRBV5-6	TRBJ2-1	-	TGTGCCAGCAGCTTGGTTGGGCACTACAATGAGCAGTTCTTC	CASSLVGHYNEQFF
TRBD1	TRBV2	TRBJ1-5	once	TGTGCCAGCAGAGACAGGGCCTCTGGCAATCAGCCCCAGCATTTT	CASRDRASGNQPQHF
TRBD1	TRBV2	TRBJ2-3	-	TGTGCCAGCAGGACGGACAGGCAGGGACCAGATACGCAGTATTTT	CASRTDRQGPDTQYF
TRBD2	TRBV27	TRBJ2-1	-	TGTGCCAGCAGTTGGGCTAGCGGGCCCCTTAATGAGCAGTTCTTC	CASSWASGPLNEQFF
-	TRBV6-5	TRBJ2-7	-	TGTGCCAGCAAGATCGGGGGTCCGTACGAGCAGTACTTC	CASKIGGPYEQYF
TRBD1	TRBV4-1	TRBJ2-7	-	TGCGCCAGCAGCCCAAGGGACAGGCGCTACGAGCAGTACTTC	CASSPRDRRYEQYF
-	TRBV18	TRBJ2-4	-	TGTGCCAGCTCACCACTTGCGGGCAGCCTAGCCAAAAACATTCAGTACTTC	CASSPLAGSLAKNIQYF
-	TRBV10-3	TRBJ2-3	-	TGTGCCATCGCGAGACAAACTAGCACAGATACGCAGTATTTT	CAIARQTSTDTQYF
TRBD2	TRBV7-8	TRBJ2-1	-	TGTGCCAGCAGCCGAGGAGCGGGGAACTACAATGAGCAGTTCTTC	CASSRGAGNYNEQFF
TRBD2	TRBV12-5	TRBJ2-3	-	TGTGCTAGTGCTCTGACAGCCGCAGGACTAGCGGGAGGGATTCCCACAGATACGCAGTATTTT	CASALTAAGLAGGIPTDTQYF
TRBD1	TRBV5-6	TRBJ1-6	-	TGTGCCAGCAGCTTATATGACAGGGGGACGGCACCCCTCCACTTT	CASSLYDRGTAPLHF
-	TRBV2	TRBJ1-5	-	TGTGCCAGCAGAGGACCGGGGAGCAATCAGCCCCAGCATTTT	CASRGPGSNQPQHF
TRBD2	TRBV28	TRBJ2-4	-	TGTGCCAGCAGCCCACTAGCGGAGATAGCCAAAAACATTCAGTACTTC	CASSPLAEIAKNIQYF
-	TRBV7-9	TRBJ2-1	-	TGTGCCAGCAGCTCCGGGGGTGAGCAGTTCTTC	CASSSGGEQFF
-	TRBV9	TRBJ2-3	-	TGTGCCAGCAGCGTAGCCCAGACTGCATCTAGCACAGATACGCAGTATTTT	CASSVAQTASSTDTQYF
-	TRBV14	TRBJ1-3	-	TGTGCCAGCAGCCTCCGCCTACAGAGCTCTGGAAACACCATATATTTT	CASSLRLQSSGNTIYF
TRBD1	TRBV3-1/TRBV3-2	TRBJ1-5	-	TGTGCCAGCAGCCAAGGGACAGGGACGTCCCGGCCCCAGCATTTT	CASSQGTGTSRPQHF
-	TRBV6-2/TRBV6-3	TRBJ1-1	-	TGTGCCAGCAGTTATTTGGGCCGCGGGGCTGAAGCTTTCTTT	CASSYLGRGAEAFF
TRBD1	TRBV4-2	TRBJ2-1	many	TGTGCCAGCAGCCAAGATTCGCGAATGACAGGGGTCAACAATGAGCAGTTCTTC	CASSQDSRMTGVNNEQFF
TRBD2	TRBV10-3	TRBJ2-3	-	TGTGCCATCAGTGGCACTAGCGGGAGTAGGGGAGATACGCAGTATTTT	CAISGTSGSRGDTQYF